This T cell receptor beta chain is drawn from a study of blood T cell dynamics during melanoma immunotherapy. Looking at the study overall: Patients with metastatic melanoma got pembrolizumab or nivolumab-ipilimumab as first-line care. Study-level results: Disease-control patients' PBMC repertoires became either more clonal or more diverse at W3.

A note on this clone: Its antigen is unidentified.

Every bulk PBMC sample received the same 350 ng of DNA. Clones were read by immunoSEQ multiplex PCR, and TCRdb kept only the in-frame ones, dropping some. The sample holds some 25,000 clones, roughly 89% seen once. Trimming left V 6 bases short and J 4 bases short, with 19 bases between. This CDR3 contains 16 residues. Germline V gene data show CDR1 as MDHEN and CDR2 as SYDVKM. Indicated time point: pre-treatment baseline. One draw preceded checkpoint blockade; another followed its first cycle at week 3. The receptor comes from a human donor with melanoma. The specimen comprised blood, sampled from a patient treated with checkpoint blockade. The chain uses TRBV28 and TRBJ1-5; D remains unclear. The CDR3 DNA reads as TGTGCCAGCAGCCCACCCCGTAGATCGATTAATCAGCCCCAGCATTTT. Translating gives CASSPPRRSINQPQHF.